The clone carrying this T cell receptor beta chain appeared many times. What it recognizes is unknown. Time point specified: sample taken at primary tumor resection. TCRdb analysed the 5' RACE reads with MiXCR anew, one entry per CDR3 protein. The sample contains fewer than 15,000 distinct CDR3 sequences, roughly 5.4% of which appear only once. This specimen comes from a study of spatial heterogeneity in lung cancer. Study-level background: The library had UMIs, and each TCR and UMI pair averaged more than ten raw reads.

Germline V gene sequence: CDR1 SEHNR, CDR2 FQNEAQ (reference sequence). V lost 9 bases and J 1 base, leaving 12 bases between the germline ends. This CDR3 comprises 13 residues. Study-wide results and limits: How many expanded intratumoral alpha and beta TCRs were present tracked the tumor mutation count, which was a count of nonsynonymous mutations.

This material consisted of lung tumor tissue, taken at surgery. The receptor was derived from a female donor with early-stage non-small cell lung cancer. The J gene is TRBJ1-1, the V gene TRBV7-9; a weak D match, TRBD1 (5 bases). CDR3 sequence: CASYRGWNTEAFF. The CDR3 nucleotides read TGTGCCAGTTATCGGGGGTGGAACACTGAAGCTTTCTTT.